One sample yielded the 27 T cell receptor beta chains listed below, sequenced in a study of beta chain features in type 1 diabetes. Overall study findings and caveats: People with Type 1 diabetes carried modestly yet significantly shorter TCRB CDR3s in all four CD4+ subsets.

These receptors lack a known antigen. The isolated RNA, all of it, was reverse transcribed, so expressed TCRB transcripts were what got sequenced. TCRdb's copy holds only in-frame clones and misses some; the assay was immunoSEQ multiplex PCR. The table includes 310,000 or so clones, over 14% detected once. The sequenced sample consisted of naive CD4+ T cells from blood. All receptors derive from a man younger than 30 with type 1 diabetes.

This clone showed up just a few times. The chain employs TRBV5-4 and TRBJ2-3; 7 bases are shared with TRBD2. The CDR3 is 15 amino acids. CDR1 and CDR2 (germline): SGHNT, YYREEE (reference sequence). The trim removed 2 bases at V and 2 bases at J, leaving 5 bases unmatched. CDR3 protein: CASSLQLANTDTQYF. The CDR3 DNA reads TGTGCCAGCAGCTTACAACTAGCGAACACAGATACGCAGTATTTT.

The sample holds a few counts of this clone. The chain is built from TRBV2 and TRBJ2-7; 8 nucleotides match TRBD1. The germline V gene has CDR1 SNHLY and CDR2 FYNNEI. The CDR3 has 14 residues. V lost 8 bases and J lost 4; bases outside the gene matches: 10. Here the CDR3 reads CASVLQGASYEQYF. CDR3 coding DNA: TGTGCCAGCGTCCTTCAGGGGGCGTCATACGAGCAGTACTTC.

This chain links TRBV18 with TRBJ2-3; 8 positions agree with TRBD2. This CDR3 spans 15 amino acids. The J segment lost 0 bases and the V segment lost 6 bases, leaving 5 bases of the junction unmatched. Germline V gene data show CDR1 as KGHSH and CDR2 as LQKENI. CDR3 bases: TGTGCCAGCTCGTTAGCGGGACCGAGCACAGATACGCAGTATTTT. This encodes CASSLAGPSTDTQYF.

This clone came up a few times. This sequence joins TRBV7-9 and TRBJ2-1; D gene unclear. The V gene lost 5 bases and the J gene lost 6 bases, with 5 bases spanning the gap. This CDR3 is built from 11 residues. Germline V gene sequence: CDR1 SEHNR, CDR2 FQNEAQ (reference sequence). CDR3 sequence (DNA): TGTGCCAGCAGCCCCATCAATGAGCAGTTCTTC. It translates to CASSPINEQFF.

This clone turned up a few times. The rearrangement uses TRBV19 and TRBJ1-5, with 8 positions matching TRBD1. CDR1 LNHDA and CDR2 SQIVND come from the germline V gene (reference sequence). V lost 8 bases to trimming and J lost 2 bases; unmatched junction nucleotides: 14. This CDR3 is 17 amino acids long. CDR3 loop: CASVGQGEGSGNQPQHF. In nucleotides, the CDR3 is TGTGCCAGTGTCGGACAGGGAGAGGGGTCAGGCAATCAGCCCCAGCATTTT.

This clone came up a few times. CDR3: CASSLSGGSVYGYTF. The CDR3 region has the DNA TGTGCCAGTAGTCTCTCCGGGGGATCCGTCTATGGCTACACCTTC. This chain connects TRBV19 to TRBJ1-2, with D possibly matching TRBD1 (5 bases). The germline CDR1 and CDR2 sequences are LNHDA and SQIVND (reference sequence). With 5 bases removed from V and 4 bases from J, the gap between germline ends came to 17 bases. This CDR3 has 15 amino acids.

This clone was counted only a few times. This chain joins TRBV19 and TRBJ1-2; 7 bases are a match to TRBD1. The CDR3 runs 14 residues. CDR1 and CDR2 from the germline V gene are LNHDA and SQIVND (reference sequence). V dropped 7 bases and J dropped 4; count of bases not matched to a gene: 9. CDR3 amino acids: CASTSGQTLYGYTF. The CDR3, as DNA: TGTGCCAGTACCTCGGGACAGACACTCTATGGCTACACCTTC.

As DNA, the CDR3 is TGTGCCAGCAGCCAAAACACTGAAGCTTTCTTT. This codes for CASSQNTEAFF. The V call is TRBV5-8, the J call TRBJ1-1; no clear D gene. Germline loops: CDR1 SGHTS, CDR2 YDEGEE. The CDR3 extends over 11 amino acids. Trimming took off 4 bases at V and 2 bases at J, with 3 bases between the two ends. Looking up the rest from reference TRBV5-8 and TRBJ1-1 gives the full variable domain: EAGVTQSPTHLIKTRGQQATLRCSPISGHTSVYWYQQALGLGLQFLLWYDEGEERNRGNFPPRFSGRQFPNYSSELNVNALELEDSALYLCASSQNTEAFFGQGTRLTVV.

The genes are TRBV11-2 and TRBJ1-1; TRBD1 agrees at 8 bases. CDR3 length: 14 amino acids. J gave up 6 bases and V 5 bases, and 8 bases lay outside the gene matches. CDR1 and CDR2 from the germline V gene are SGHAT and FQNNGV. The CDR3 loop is CASSPTGAWSEAFF. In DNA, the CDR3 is TGTGCCAGCAGCCCGACAGGGGCCTGGTCTGAAGCTTTCTTT.

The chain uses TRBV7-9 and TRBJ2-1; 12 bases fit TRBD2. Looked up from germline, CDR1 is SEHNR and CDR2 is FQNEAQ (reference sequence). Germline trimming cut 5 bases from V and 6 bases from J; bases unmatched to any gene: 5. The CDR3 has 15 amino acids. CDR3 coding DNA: TGTGCCAGCAGCCCTCTAGCGGGAGGGCGCAATGAGCAGTTCTTC. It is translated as CASSPLAGGRNEQFF.

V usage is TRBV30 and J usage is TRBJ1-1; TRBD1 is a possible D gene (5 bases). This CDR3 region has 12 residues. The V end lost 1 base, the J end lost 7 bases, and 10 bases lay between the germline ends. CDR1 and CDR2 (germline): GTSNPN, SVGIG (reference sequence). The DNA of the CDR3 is TGTGCCTGGAGTGCGAGCCAGGGTGAAGCTTTCTTT. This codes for CAWSASQGEAFF.

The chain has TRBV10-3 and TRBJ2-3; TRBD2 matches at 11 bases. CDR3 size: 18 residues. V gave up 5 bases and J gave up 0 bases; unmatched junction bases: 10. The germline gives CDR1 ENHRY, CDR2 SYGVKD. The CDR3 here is CAISPLAGGLTSTDTQYF. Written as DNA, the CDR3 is TGTGCCATCAGTCCCCTAGCGGGGGGCCTTACTAGCACAGATACGCAGTATTTT.

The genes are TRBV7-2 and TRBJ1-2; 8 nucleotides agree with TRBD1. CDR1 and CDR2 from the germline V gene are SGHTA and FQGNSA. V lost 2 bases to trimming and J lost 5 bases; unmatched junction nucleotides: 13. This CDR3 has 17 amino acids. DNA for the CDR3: TGTGCCAGCAGCTTACTTGGCCAAGGACAGGGACAATATGGCTACACCTTC. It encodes CASSLLGQGQGQYGYTF.

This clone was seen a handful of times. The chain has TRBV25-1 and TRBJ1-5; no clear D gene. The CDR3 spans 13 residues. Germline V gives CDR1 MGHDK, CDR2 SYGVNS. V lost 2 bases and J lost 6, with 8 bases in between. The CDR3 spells CASSEAGSQPQHF. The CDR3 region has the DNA TGTGCCAGCAGTGAAGCAGGCAGTCAGCCCCAGCATTTT. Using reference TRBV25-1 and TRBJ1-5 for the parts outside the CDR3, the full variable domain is EADIYQTPRYLVIGTGKKITLECSQTMGHDKMYWYQQDPGMELHLIHYSYGVNSTEKGDLSSESTVSRIRTEHFPLTLESARPSHTSQYLCASSEAGSQPQHFGDGTRLSIL.

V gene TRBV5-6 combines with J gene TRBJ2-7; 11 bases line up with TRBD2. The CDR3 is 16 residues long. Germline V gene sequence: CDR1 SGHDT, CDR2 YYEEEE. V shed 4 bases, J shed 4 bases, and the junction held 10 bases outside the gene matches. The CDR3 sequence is CASSRPGTSGVYEQYF. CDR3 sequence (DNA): TGTGCCAGCAGCCGCCCAGGGACTAGCGGAGTATACGAGCAGTACTTC.

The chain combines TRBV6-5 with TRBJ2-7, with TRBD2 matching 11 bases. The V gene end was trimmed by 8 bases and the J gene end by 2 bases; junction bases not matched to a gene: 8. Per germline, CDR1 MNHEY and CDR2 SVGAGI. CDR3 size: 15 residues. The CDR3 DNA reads TGTGCCAGCGCAGGGTTAGCGGGAGGGCCCTACGAGCAGTACTTC. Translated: CASAGLAGGPYEQYF.

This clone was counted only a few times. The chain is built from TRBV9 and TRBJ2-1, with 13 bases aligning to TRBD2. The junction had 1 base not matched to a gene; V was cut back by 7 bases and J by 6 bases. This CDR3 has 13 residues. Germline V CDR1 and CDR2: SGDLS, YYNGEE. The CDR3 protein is CASGLAGVNEQFF. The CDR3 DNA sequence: TGTGCCAGCGGACTAGCGGGAGTCAATGAGCAGTTCTTC.

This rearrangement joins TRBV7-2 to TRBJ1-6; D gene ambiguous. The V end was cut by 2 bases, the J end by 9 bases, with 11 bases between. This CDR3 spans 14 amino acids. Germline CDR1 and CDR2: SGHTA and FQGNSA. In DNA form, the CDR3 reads TGTGCCAGCAGCTTAAACCCGCCGAGTTCACCCCTCCACTTT. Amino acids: CASSLNPPSSPLHF. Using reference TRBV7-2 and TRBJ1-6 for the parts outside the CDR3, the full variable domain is GAGVSQSPSNKVTEKGKDVELRCDPISGHTALYWYRQSLGQGLEFLIYFQGNSAPDKSGLPSDRFSAERTGGSVSTLTIQRTQQEDSAVYLCASSLNPPSSPLHFGNGTRLTVT.

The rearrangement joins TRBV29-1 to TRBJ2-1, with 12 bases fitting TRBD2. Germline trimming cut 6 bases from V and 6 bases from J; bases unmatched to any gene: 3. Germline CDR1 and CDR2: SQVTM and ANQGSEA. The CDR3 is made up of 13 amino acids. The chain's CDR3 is CSVLAGGLNEQFF. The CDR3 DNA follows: TGCAGCGTACTAGCGGGAGGCCTCAATGAGCAGTTCTTC.

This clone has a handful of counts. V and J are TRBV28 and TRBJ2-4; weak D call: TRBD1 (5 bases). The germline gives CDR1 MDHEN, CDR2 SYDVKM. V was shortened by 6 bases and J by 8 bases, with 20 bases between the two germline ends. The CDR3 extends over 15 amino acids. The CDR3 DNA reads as TGTGCCAGCAGATTAGACAGCCGGCCCAAGTACATTCAGTACTTC. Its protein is CASRLDSRPKYIQYF.

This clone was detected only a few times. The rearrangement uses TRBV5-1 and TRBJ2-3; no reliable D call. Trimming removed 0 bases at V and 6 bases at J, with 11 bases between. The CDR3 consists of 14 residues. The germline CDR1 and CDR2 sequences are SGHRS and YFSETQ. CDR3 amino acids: CASSLAVARDTQYF. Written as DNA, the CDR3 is TGCGCCAGCAGCTTGGCGGTAGCTAGGGATACGCAGTATTTT.

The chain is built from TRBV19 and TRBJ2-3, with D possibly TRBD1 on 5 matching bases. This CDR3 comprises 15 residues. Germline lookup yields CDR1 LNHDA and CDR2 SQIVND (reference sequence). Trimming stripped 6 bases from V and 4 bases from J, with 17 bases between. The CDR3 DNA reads TGTGCCAGTAGCAGACGCAGGGTGCAAGCAGATACGCAGTATTTT. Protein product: CASSRRRVQADTQYF.

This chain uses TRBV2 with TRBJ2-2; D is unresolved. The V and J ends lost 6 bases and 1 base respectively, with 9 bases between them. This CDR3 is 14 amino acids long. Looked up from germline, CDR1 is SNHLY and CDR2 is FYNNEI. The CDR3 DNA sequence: TGTGCCAGCAGGGCCACGTTGAACACCGGGGAGCTGTTTTTT. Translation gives CASRATLNTGELFF.

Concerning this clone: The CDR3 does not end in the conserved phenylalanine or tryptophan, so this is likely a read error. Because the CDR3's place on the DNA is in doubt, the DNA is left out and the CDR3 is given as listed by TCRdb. CDR3 amino acids: CSASRQGLL. The chain employs TRBV20-1 and TRBJ1-2. Germline V lookup: CDR1 DFQATT, CDR2 SNEGSKA (reference sequence). From its first to its last residue, the CDR3 has 9 amino acids.

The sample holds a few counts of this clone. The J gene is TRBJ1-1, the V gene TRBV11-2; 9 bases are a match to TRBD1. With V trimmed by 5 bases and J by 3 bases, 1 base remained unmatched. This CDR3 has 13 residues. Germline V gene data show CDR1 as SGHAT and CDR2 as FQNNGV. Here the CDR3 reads CASSRQGDTEAFF. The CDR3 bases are TGTGCCAGCAGCCGACAGGGGGACACTGAAGCTTTCTTT.

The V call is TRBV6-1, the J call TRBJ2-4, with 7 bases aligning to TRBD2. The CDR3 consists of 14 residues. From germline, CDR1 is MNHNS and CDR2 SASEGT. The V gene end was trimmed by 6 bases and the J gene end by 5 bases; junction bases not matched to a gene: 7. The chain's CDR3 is CASSRGVRENIQYF. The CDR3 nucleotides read TGTGCCAGCAGCCGGGGGGTTCGGGAAAACATTCAGTACTTC.

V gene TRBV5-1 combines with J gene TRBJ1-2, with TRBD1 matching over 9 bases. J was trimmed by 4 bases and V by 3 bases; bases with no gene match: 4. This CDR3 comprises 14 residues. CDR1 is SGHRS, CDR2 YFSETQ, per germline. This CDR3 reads CASSSGQGSYGYTF. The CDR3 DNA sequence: TGCGCCAGCAGCTCTGGACAGGGGTCCTATGGCTACACCTTC.